This T cell receptor (beta chain) was captured in a study of graft-versus-host responses after intestinal transplantation. Study-level information: Transplant types were multivisceral, liver-intestinal, or isolated intestinal. Recipients were all induced with anti-thymocyte globulin, then given tacrolimus and steroids for roughly three years.

A few counts support this clone. The antigen is undetermined. Sequencing used immunoSEQ multiplex PCR; TCRdb keeps in-frame clones, though not all of them. The data show over 90,000 clones, 91% seen once. The sequence was obtained from a human donor who was the organ donor for an intestinal transplant. The sequencing used unstimulated CD4+ T cells sorted from spleen or lymph node cells, collected before transplant.

The CDR3 spells CASSEQGRGYTF. The DNA for the CDR3 is TGTGCCAGCAGCGAACAGGGTCGTGGCTACACCTTC. This sequence joins TRBV7-2 and TRBJ1-2, with TRBD1 as a possible D gene (6 bases). Germline lookup yields CDR1 SGHTA and CDR2 FQGNSA. Trimming removed 5 bases from V and 7 bases from J, with 11 bases in between. The CDR3 is made up of 12 amino acids.